The next 30 T cell receptor beta chains were all read from a single sample in a study of T-cell reconstitution after alpha-beta-depleted transplantation in children. Researchers prepared the TCRbeta library using unique molecular identifiers, the study reports. MiXCR, applied by TCRdb to the PCR reads, yields one record per CDR3 protein. In the table there are some 530,000 distinct CDR3 sequences, about an eighth of which are singletons. Sequencing was performed on PBMCs from the stem cell graft donor, taken from the stem cell graft. All receptors come from a human donor who donated a stem cell graft to a child with combined immunodeficiency.

In this sample, this clonotype turned up a few times. The chain joins TRBV6-5 to TRBJ2-1; D is undetermined. The ends were cut back, 0 bases at V and 9 bases at J, with 18 bases in the middle. Germline loops: CDR1 MNHEY, CDR2 SVGAGI. This CDR3 has 16 residues. The CDR3 is CASSYSPLLQFGEQFF. The CDR3 bases are TGTGCCAGCAGTTACTCCCCACTCCTGCAGTTTGGTGAGCAGTTCTTC.

The J gene is TRBJ1-1, the V gene TRBV11-2; TRBD1 aligns across 7 bases. Germline V gene data show CDR1 as SGHAT and CDR2 as FQNNGV. Trimming removed 0 bases from V and 5 bases from J; junction bases left unmatched: 15. CDR3 length: 18 residues. The CDR3 sequence: CASSLDLVFGQGDTEAFF. In DNA form, the CDR3 reads TGTGCCAGCAGCTTAGATTTAGTTTTCGGCCAGGGGGATACTGAAGCTTTCTTT.

The sample holds many counts of this clonotype. The V gene is TRBV20-1, the J gene TRBJ2-5; 9 bases fit TRBD2. CDR3 length: 12 residues. CDR1 is DFQATT and CDR2 is SNEGSKA in the germline V gene (reference sequence). With 5 bases clipped from V and 3 bases from J, the junction kept 1 base outside the gene matches. DNA for the CDR3: TGCAGTGCTGTAGCGGGAGAAGAGACCCAGTACTTC. Translated, it gives CSAVAGEETQYF.

This clonotype was observed a handful of times. The genes are TRBV10-3 and TRBJ2-2; no firm D call. Looked up from germline, CDR1 is ENHRY and CDR2 is SYGVKD. The length of the CDR3 is 15 residues. Deletions cut 5 bases from V and 0 bases from J, with 10 bases between. CDR3 sequence (DNA): TGTGCCATCAGTCTCGGCCCTTCGAACACCGGGGAGCTGTTTTTT. Translation: CAISLGPSNTGELFF.

This rearrangement joins TRBV12-3 or TRBV12-4 to TRBJ2-7, with 10 nucleotides matching TRBD2. Losses at the gene ends were 3 bases for V and 2 bases for J; bases not matched to a gene: 7. The CDR3 contains 16 residues. Written as DNA, the CDR3 is TGTGCCAGCAGTTTTGGCCTAGCGGGGGAGACCTACGAGCAGTACTTC. Amino acids: CASSFGLAGETYEQYF.

V is TRBV30 and J is TRBJ2-2; 7 bases fit TRBD2. The V gene end was trimmed by 4 bases and the J gene end by 1 base; junction bases not matched to a gene: 3. The CDR3 length is 14 residues. Germline CDR1 reads GTSNPN; CDR2 reads SVGIG (reference sequence). CDR3 in DNA: TGTGCCTGGAACCGCGGGGGGAACACCGGGGAGCTGTTTTTT. This gives the protein CAWNRGGNTGELFF.

The rearrangement links TRBV30 to TRBJ2-5; 7 nucleotides line up with TRBD1. V lost 4 bases and J lost 5; bases outside the gene matches: 4. The V gene's germline CDR1 is GTSNPN and CDR2 SVGIG (reference sequence). The length of the CDR3 is 12 residues. CDR3 sequence reads: CAWTYRGETQYF. Here the CDR3 DNA reads TGTGCCTGGACTTACAGGGGTGAGACCCAGTACTTC.

This clonotype was detected many times. The rearrangement uses TRBV12-3 or TRBV12-4 and TRBJ2-1; 8 nucleotides agree with TRBD2. Losses at the gene ends were 6 bases for V and 3 bases for J; bases not matched to a gene: 7. This CDR3 region has 15 residues. In nucleotides, the CDR3 is TGTGCCAGCAGCCCGCGAGCGGGGGACTACAATGAGCAGTTCTTC. Translated: CASSPRAGDYNEQFF.

Many counts were recorded for this clonotype. The genes are TRBV6-2 or TRBV6-3 and TRBJ2-3, with D unclear. V lost 5 bases, J lost 7 bases, and 7 bases lay in between. The V gene's germline CDR1 is MNHEY and CDR2 SVGEGT. The CDR3 spans 11 residues. The CDR3 DNA is TGTGCCAGCAGTCCATGGCATACGCAGTATTTT. It yields the protein CASSPWHTQYF.

This chain connects TRBV7-9 to TRBJ2-3; no clear D. This CDR3 is built from 17 residues. Per the germline V gene, CDR1 is SEHNR and CDR2 is FQNEAQ (reference sequence). Trimming cost V 5 bases and J 2 bases, with 20 bases left between them. As DNA, the CDR3 is TGTGCCAGCAGCCGCATAGGCTCGTGGCGAATCACAGATACGCAGTATTTT. This translates into CASSRIGSWRITDTQYF.

The J gene is TRBJ1-1, the V gene TRBV12-3 or TRBV12-4, with D possibly being TRBD1 (5 bases). The CDR3 totals 14 residues. Trimming cost V 6 bases and J 7 bases, with 18 bases left between them. The CDR3 sequence is CASSHNVQGYEAFF. The CDR3 DNA follows: TGTGCCAGCAGCCATAACGTGCAGGGATATGAAGCTTTCTTT.

This clonotype occurred many times. Here the CDR3 DNA reads TGTGCCACATCAGGGGGCGGAGATACGCAGTATTTT. The encoded protein is CATSGGGDTQYF. The rearrangement uses TRBV24-1 and TRBJ2-3; 8 bases are shared with TRBD1. V gave up 10 bases and J gave up 5 bases; unmatched junction bases: 4. The CDR3 length is 12 residues. Germline V gene lookup returns CDR1 KGHDR and CDR2 SFDVKD.

This clonotype was found a few times. The J gene is TRBJ1-1, the V gene TRBV12-3 or TRBV12-4, with D perhaps matching TRBD1 (5 bases). Between the trimmed V and J ends, which lost 3 bases and 8 bases, there was a span of 10 bases. This CDR3 contains 12 residues. The DNA of the CDR3 is TGTGCCAGCAGTTTTAGGGGTCAGGAAGCTTTCTTT. Translated: CASSFRGQEAFF.

This clonotype came up once. The rearrangement links TRBV24-1 to TRBJ2-1; D is undetermined. Germline CDR1 KGHDR, CDR2 SFDVKD. V shed 5 bases and J shed 8 bases, with 9 bases lying between them. This CDR3 is 12 amino acids long. The CDR3 DNA reads as TGTGCCACCAGTGGCCCGCTTTATGAGCAGTTCTTC. This codes for CATSGPLYEQFF.

V is TRBV18 and J is TRBJ2-5; TRBD1 might be the D (5 bases). This CDR3 spans 13 amino acids. The germline CDR1 and CDR2 sequences are KGHSH and LQKENI. Trimming shortened V by 6 bases and J by 3 bases, and 11 bases separated the two germline ends. CDR3 nucleotides: TGTGCCAGCTCGTCGGACATCGAAGAGACCCAGTACTTC. Encoded protein: CASSSDIEETQYF.

The gene calls are TRBV27 and TRBJ2-7; 8 bases are shared with TRBD1. CDR1 is MNHEY, CDR2 SMNVEV, per germline (reference sequence). The V gene end was trimmed by 5 bases and the J gene end by 5 bases; junction bases not matched to a gene: 5. This CDR3 spans 13 amino acids. CDR3 sequence reads: CASSGLTGDEQYF. CDR3 bases: TGTGCCAGCAGTGGCCTGACAGGGGACGAGCAGTACTTC.

This clonotype was detected many times. The V and J genes are TRBV18 and TRBJ2-1; 14 nucleotides align to TRBD2. CDR1 is KGHSH and CDR2 is LQKENI in the germline V gene. V lost 0 bases and J lost 7; bases outside the gene matches: 5. There are 17 residues in the CDR3. The CDR3 DNA is TGTGCCAGCTCACCACCGACTAGCGGGGGGGCAAGAAATGAGCAGTTCTTC. As protein: CASSPPTSGGARNEQFF.

This clonotype was found a few times. The chain uses TRBV15 and TRBJ2-3; the D is unclear. The CDR3 is 16 residues long. Deletions cut 5 bases from V and 2 bases from J, with 17 bases between. Germline V CDR1 and CDR2: LNHNV, YYDKDF (reference sequence). Written as DNA, the CDR3 is TGTGCCACCAGCCCTGCTCAAACTTTACACACAGATACGCAGTATTTT. This gives the protein CATSPAQTLHTDTQYF.

This clonotype was found many times. The V gene is TRBV5-1, the J gene TRBJ2-2; 8 bases fit TRBD1. The CDR3 spans 15 residues. From germline, CDR1 is SGHRS and CDR2 YFSETQ. After removal of 4 bases from V and 6 bases from J, the junction contained 8 bases not matched to a gene. This CDR3 is CASSVDRGGAGELFF. The CDR3 nucleotides are TGCGCCAGCAGCGTTGACAGGGGAGGCGCCGGGGAGCTGTTTTTT.

This clonotype was counted a few times. The chain couples TRBV10-3 to TRBJ2-3; 10 nucleotides line up with TRBD1. This CDR3 spans 16 amino acids. Germline loops: CDR1 ENHRY, CDR2 SYGVKD. After removal of 3 bases from V and 4 bases from J, the junction contained 7 bases not matched to a gene. CDR3 nucleotides: TGTGCCATCAGTGAAGCGAGACAGGGGGCTCCAGATACGCAGTATTTT. Its translation: CAISEARQGAPDTQYF.

This clonotype was picked up many times. The rearrangement joins TRBV4-3 to TRBJ1-6, with 11 bases identical to TRBD1. V gave up 3 bases and J gave up 14 bases; unmatched junction bases: 9. The germline V gene encodes CDR1 LGHNA and CDR2 YSLEER. The CDR3 runs 15 residues. The CDR3 here is CASSHYAGQGVSLHF. The CDR3 nucleotides are TGCGCCAGCAGCCACTACGCGGGACAGGGGGTTTCCCTCCACTTT.

This clonotype has just a few counts. V gene TRBV18 combines with J gene TRBJ2-2; D uncertain. Trimming cost V 2 bases and J 3 bases, with 4 bases left between them. This CDR3 contains 13 residues. CDR1 and CDR2 (germline): KGHSH, LQKENI. The CDR3 loop is CASSPVHTGELFF. CDR3 DNA: TGTGCCAGCTCACCAGTCCACACCGGGGAGCTGTTTTTT.

This clonotype has ten or more counts. The chain joins TRBV28 to TRBJ1-5; no reliable D call. Trimming pared 5 bases from V and 3 bases from J, leaving 11 bases between. The CDR3 sequence is 14 residues long. Germline CDR1 reads MDHEN; CDR2 reads SYDVKM. The CDR3 DNA is TGTGCCAGCAGTCTCCGGACGGACAATCAGCCCCAGCATTTT. Translating gives CASSLRTDNQPQHF.

This clonotype occurred many times. This chain connects TRBV28 to TRBJ2-1; D possibly corresponds to TRBD1 (5 bases). The V gene lost 5 bases and the J gene lost 6 bases, with 17 bases spanning the gap. Germline CDR1 and CDR2: MDHEN and SYDVKM. The CDR3 runs to 15 residues. Here the CDR3 DNA reads TGTGCCAGCAGTGCCCGCTCAGGGTTTTCCAATGAGCAGTTCTTC. Its protein is CASSARSGFSNEQFF.

J is TRBJ2-2 and V is TRBV20-1, with 12 bases aligning to TRBD2. In germline, CDR1 is DFQATT, CDR2 SNEGSKA (reference sequence). This CDR3 spans 14 amino acids. V lost 2 bases and J lost 5; bases outside the gene matches: 0. CDR3 residues: CSARLAGGTGELFF. The DNA of the CDR3 is TGCAGTGCTAGACTAGCGGGGGGGACCGGGGAGCTGTTTTTT.

This clonotype was seen a few times. The chain links TRBV12-3 or TRBV12-4 to TRBJ2-7, with 8 bases identical to TRBD2. V lost 5 bases to trimming and J lost 3 bases; unmatched junction nucleotides: 9. The CDR3 contains 15 residues. For the CDR3, the DNA is TGTGCCAGCAGTGACCACAGCGGGAGAGGCTACGAGCAGTACTTC. It is translated as CASSDHSGRGYEQYF.

The chain combines TRBV7-2 with TRBJ1-4, with TRBD1 as a possible D gene (6 bases). CDR1 and CDR2 from the germline V gene are SGHTA and FQGNSA. Trimming pared 1 base from V and 10 bases from J, leaving 13 bases between. The CDR3 runs to 14 residues. The CDR3 DNA reads TGTGCCAGCAGCTTAGTGGCTAGGGGGGGAAAACTGTTTTTT. Translated, it gives CASSLVARGGKLFF.

This clonotype was seen repeatedly, ten times or more. The chain has TRBV11-1 and TRBJ2-7; unclear D gene. The V end lost 6 bases, the J end lost 7 bases, and 10 bases lay between the germline ends. The CDR3 is made up of 11 amino acids. Germline V gene lookup returns CDR1 SGHAT and CDR2 FQDESV (reference sequence). The CDR3 DNA is TGTGCCAGCAGGGAAACGGAGGAGCAGTACTTC. It yields the protein CASRETEEQYF.

This clonotype was seen repeatedly, ten times or more. This chain links TRBV20-1 with TRBJ2-7, with TRBD2 matching 9 bases. This CDR3 contains 15 residues. Germline V gene sequence: CDR1 DFQATT, CDR2 SNEGSKA (reference sequence). V lost 0 bases, J lost 0 bases, and 3 bases stayed unmatched. The CDR3 region has the DNA TGCAGTGCTAGAGATCGACTAGCGGCCTCCTACGAGCAGTACTTC. As protein: CSARDRLAASYEQYF.

J is TRBJ2-1 and V is TRBV5-1, with D unclear. Germline V gives CDR1 SGHRS, CDR2 YFSETQ. The CDR3 spans 14 residues. Deletions cut 7 bases from V and 2 bases from J, with 13 bases between. The CDR3: CASALRKPYNEQFF. The CDR3 nucleotides are TGCGCCAGCGCTTTGAGGAAACCCTACAATGAGCAGTTCTTC.